The T cell receptor (beta chain) described here comes from a study of control samples from healthy donors and cancer patients. Sequencing used immunoSEQ multiplex PCR; TCRdb keeps in-frame clones, though not all of them. The table has about 140,000 clones, more than 90% seen once. Germline CDR1 is MRHNA and CDR2 is SNTAGT. V lost 0 bases, J lost 6 bases, and 12 bases lay in between. The length of the CDR3 is 15 residues. This chain connects TRBV6-4 to TRBJ2-1; D may be TRBD1 (6 bases). The specimen was blood. The receptor comes from a young man in good health. CDR3 bases: TGTGCCAGCAGTGACTCGAGTCAAGGGGGCAATGAGCAGTTCTTC. Translated, it gives CASSDSSQGGNEQFF.